This is a list of T cell receptor beta chains from one sample in a study of cytomegalovirus exposure and HLA in healthy donors. Clones were read by immunoSEQ multiplex PCR, and TCRdb kept only the in-frame ones, dropping some. The repertoire includes roughly 90,000 clones, approximately 78% of them detected once, and approximately 4.6% sits in the top ten. Input material: PBMCs. These receptors all come from a woman aged 40 to 49 in good health and CMV-seropositive. CDR3s include the opening cysteine and the closing phenylalanine or tryptophan. The D gene is left open where the match is weak. Not all rows give a size; the values are once, few, many and, for expanded clones, a class.

v_call: TRBV4-1
clone_size: few
j_call: TRBJ2-7
d_call: NA
cdr3_nt: TGCGCCAGCAGCCACGGTTGGGAGCAGTACTTC
cdr3_aa: CASSHGWEQYF

v_call: TRBV13
clone_size: NA
j_call: TRBJ2-1
d_call: TRBD2
cdr3_nt: TGTGCCAGCAGCGACGGGACTAGCGGGAGCCTCCACAATGAGCAGTTCTTC
cdr3_aa: CASSDGTSGSLHNEQFF

v_call: TRBV7-2
clone_size: NA
j_call: TRBJ2-7
d_call: TRBD2
cdr3_nt: TGTGCCAGCAGCGAACTAGCGGGTTTAACCTACGAGCAGTACTTC
cdr3_aa: CASSELAGLTYEQYF

v_call: TRBV28
clone_size: NA
j_call: TRBJ1-3
d_call: TRBD1
cdr3_nt: TGTGCCAGCAGAAAGGACAGGGGAGGAAACACCATATATTTT
cdr3_aa: CASRKDRGGNTIYF

v_call: TRBV28
clone_size: NA
j_call: TRBJ2-1
d_call: TRBD2
cdr3_nt: TGTGCCAGCAGTAGGGGACTAGCGGAATACAATGAGCAGTTCTTC
cdr3_aa: CASSRGLAEYNEQFF

v_call: TRBV5-1
clone_size: few
j_call: TRBJ1-3
d_call: NA
cdr3_nt: TGCGCCAGCAGCTTGGAACAGAGCTCTGGAAACACCATATATTTT
cdr3_aa: CASSLEQSSGNTIYF

v_call: TRBV9
clone_size: NA
j_call: TRBJ1-2
d_call: TRBD1
cdr3_nt: TGTGCCAGCAGCGCTTCAGACAGGGGCTATGGCTACACCTTC
cdr3_aa: CASSASDRGYGYTF

v_call: TRBV28
clone_size: few
j_call: TRBJ2-7
d_call: TRBD2
cdr3_nt: TGTGCCAGCTCATCCTTAGCGGGAGCAATTGTCTACGAGCAGTACTTC
cdr3_aa: CASSSLAGAIVYEQYF

v_call: TRBV5-1
clone_size: NA
j_call: TRBJ2-5
d_call: TRBD2
cdr3_nt: TGCGCCAGCAGCTCGTTAGCGGGAGGGCCTCGGGAGACCCAGTACTTC
cdr3_aa: CASSSLAGGPRETQYF

v_call: TRBV18
clone_size: NA
j_call: TRBJ1-2
d_call: TRBD1
cdr3_nt: TGTGCCAGCTCACCAGCCGGGACAGGGTACTATGGCTACACCTTC
cdr3_aa: CASSPAGTGYYGYTF

v_call: TRBV7-8
clone_size: NA
j_call: TRBJ2-3
d_call: TRBD1
cdr3_nt: TGTGCCAGCAGGAGGGACAGGGGGCCGGGGCGCACAGATACGCAGTATTTT
cdr3_aa: CASRRDRGPGRTDTQYF

v_call: TRBV28
clone_size: NA
j_call: TRBJ2-1
d_call: TRBD2
cdr3_nt: TGTGCCAGCAGTTCCTATAGCGGGAGGGACTACAATGAGCAGTTCTTC
cdr3_aa: CASSSYSGRDYNEQFF

v_call: TRBV5-1
clone_size: NA
j_call: TRBJ2-5
d_call: TRBD2
cdr3_nt: TGCGCCAGCAGCTTGGGAGGTAGCGGGGGGGTCCAAGAGACCCAGTACTTC
cdr3_aa: CASSLGGSGGVQETQYF

v_call: TRBV28
clone_size: NA
j_call: TRBJ2-5
d_call: NA
cdr3_nt: TGTGCCAGCAACCTTCGGAGGGCCGGGCAAGAGACCCAGTACTTC
cdr3_aa: CASNLRRAGQETQYF

v_call: TRBV7-2
clone_size: NA
j_call: TRBJ2-1
d_call: TRBD2
cdr3_nt: TGTGCCAGCAGCCCTAGCGGGACCAATGAGCAGTTCTTC
cdr3_aa: CASSPSGTNEQFF

v_call: TRBV11-3
clone_size: NA
j_call: TRBJ2-7
d_call: TRBD2
cdr3_nt: TGTGCCAGCAGCTTAGCAGCGGGACCCTCCTACGAGCAGTACTTC
cdr3_aa: CASSLAAGPSYEQYF

v_call: TRBV18
clone_size: NA
j_call: TRBJ1-4
d_call: NA
cdr3_nt: TGTGCCAGCTCGCCGCCGACAGTTAATGAAAAACTGTTTTTT
cdr3_aa: CASSPPTVNEKLFF

v_call: TRBV5-4
clone_size: NA
j_call: TRBJ2-7
d_call: TRBD2
cdr3_nt: TGTGCCAGCAGCAGAACTAGCGGGAGTTACGAGCAGTACTTC
cdr3_aa: CASSRTSGSYEQYF

v_call: TRBV27
clone_size: once
j_call: TRBJ1-5
d_call: TRBD1
cdr3_nt: TGTGCCAGCAGTTCCCGCGCGGACAGGGCATTTTATCATCAGCCCCAGCATTTT
cdr3_aa: CASSSRADRAFYHQPQHF

v_call: TRBV6-5
clone_size: NA
j_call: TRBJ1-2
d_call: TRBD1
cdr3_nt: TGTGCCAGCAGTTACTCTTGGACAGGGACTAACTATGGCTACACCTTC
cdr3_aa: CASSYSWTGTNYGYTF

v_call: TRBV7-9
clone_size: NA
j_call: TRBJ2-5
d_call: NA
cdr3_nt: TGTGCCAGCAGCTTACAGGGTTGGGAGACCCAGTACTTC
cdr3_aa: CASSLQGWETQYF

v_call: TRBV5-1
clone_size: NA
j_call: TRBJ1-4
d_call: TRBD1
cdr3_nt: TGCGCCAGCAGCTCTACGGACAGGACGGCAACTAATGAAGAACTGTTTTTT
cdr3_aa: CASSSTDRTATNEELFF

v_call: TRBV6-6
clone_size: few
j_call: TRBJ2-7
d_call: NA
cdr3_nt: TGTGCCAGCAGTATAACAGCCTACGAGCAGTACTTC
cdr3_aa: CASSITAYEQYF

v_call: TRBV7-3
clone_size: NA
j_call: TRBJ2-5
d_call: TRBD1
cdr3_nt: TGTGCCAGCAGCCGGGGACAGGGGGAAGAGACCCAGTACTTC
cdr3_aa: CASSRGQGEETQYF

v_call: TRBV19
clone_size: NA
j_call: TRBJ1-1
d_call: NA
cdr3_nt: TGTGCCAGTAGTATCGGAACAGGAAATCTCAAGAACACTGAAGCTTTCTTT
cdr3_aa: CASSIGTGNLKNTEAFF

v_call: TRBV4-3
clone_size: NA
j_call: TRBJ2-1
d_call: TRBD1
cdr3_nt: TGCGCCAGCAGCGACGGGACAGGTGTGTACAATGAGCAGTTCTTC
cdr3_aa: CASSDGTGVYNEQFF

v_call: TRBV30
clone_size: few
j_call: TRBJ2-3
d_call: TRBD1
cdr3_nt: TGTGCCTGGAGTGTAGGGTCCCCCCTACCTGGGACAGGGAAGAAACCCACAGATACGCAGTATTTT
cdr3_aa: CAWSVGSPLPGTGKKPTDTQYF

v_call: TRBV6-1
clone_size: NA
j_call: TRBJ1-1
d_call: NA
cdr3_nt: TGTGCCAGCAGTGACCCTAGAGGAACTGAAGCTTTCTTT
cdr3_aa: CASSDPRGTEAFF

v_call: TRBV7-8
clone_size: NA
j_call: TRBJ2-1
d_call: TRBD2
cdr3_nt: TGTGCCAGCAGCCAACTAGCGGGAATTCGTGAGCAGTTCTTC
cdr3_aa: CASSQLAGIREQFF

v_call: TRBV11-2
clone_size: NA
j_call: TRBJ2-1
d_call: NA
cdr3_nt: TGTGCCAGCAGCTTTGGAGGACTGTACAATGAGCAGTTCTTC
cdr3_aa: CASSFGGLYNEQFF

v_call: TRBV5-6
clone_size: few
j_call: TRBJ1-5
d_call: TRBD1
cdr3_nt: TGTGCCAGCAGCTTGCAGGGGGCGAAGATTCAGCCCCAGCATTTT
cdr3_aa: CASSLQGAKIQPQHF

v_call: TRBV7-2
clone_size: NA
j_call: TRBJ1-3
d_call: NA
cdr3_nt: TGTGCCAGCAGCACCTTTAGGGGAACTGGAAACACCATATATTTT
cdr3_aa: CASSTFRGTGNTIYF

v_call: TRBV21-1
clone_size: NA
j_call: TRBJ2-7
d_call: NA
cdr3_nt: TGTGCCAGCAGCAAACCTAACAGGGGATTTCCTTACGAGCAGTACTTC
cdr3_aa: CASSKPNRGFPYEQYF

v_call: TRBV4-3
clone_size: NA
j_call: TRBJ2-7
d_call: TRBD2
cdr3_nt: TGCGCCAGCAGCCAAGTCATAGCGGGAACCTACGAGCAGTACTTC
cdr3_aa: CASSQVIAGTYEQYF

v_call: TRBV9
clone_size: NA
j_call: TRBJ2-7
d_call: NA
cdr3_nt: TGTGCCAGCAGCGTAGCCGGGACCTACGAGCAGTACTTC
cdr3_aa: CASSVAGTYEQYF

v_call: TRBV9
clone_size: NA
j_call: TRBJ2-1
d_call: NA
cdr3_nt: TGTGCCAGCAGCAAAGACAACGGGGATGAGCAGTTCTTC
cdr3_aa: CASSKDNGDEQFF

v_call: TRBV27
clone_size: NA
j_call: TRBJ2-2
d_call: NA
cdr3_nt: TGTGCCAGCAGTTTAGGGGGACACAGGGATTACACCGGGGAGCTGTTTTTT
cdr3_aa: CASSLGGHRDYTGELFF

v_call: TRBV7-9
clone_size: NA
j_call: TRBJ2-1
d_call: NA
cdr3_nt: TGTGCCAGCAGCCCACCGGTGGCGGGAAATCGGAATGAGCAGTTCTTC
cdr3_aa: CASSPPVAGNRNEQFF

v_call: TRBV7-2
clone_size: NA
j_call: TRBJ2-3
d_call: NA
cdr3_nt: TGTGCCAGCAGCTTAGGGTTGTCGGCAGATACGCAGTATTTT
cdr3_aa: CASSLGLSADTQYF

v_call: TRBV7-2
clone_size: once
j_call: TRBJ1-2
d_call: NA
cdr3_nt: TGTGCCAGCAGTCTACCAGGTCTTAACTATGGCTACACCTTC
cdr3_aa: CASSLPGLNYGYTF

v_call: TRBV11-1
clone_size: NA
j_call: TRBJ1-1
d_call: TRBD1
cdr3_nt: TGTGCCAGCAGCTTAACAGGACAGGGGGGCACTGAAGCTTTCTTT
cdr3_aa: CASSLTGQGGTEAFF

v_call: TRBV4-2
clone_size: NA
j_call: TRBJ2-5
d_call: TRBD2
cdr3_nt: TGTGCCAGCAGCCGGGGCAGGGAGGGGGAGACCCAGTACTTC
cdr3_aa: CASSRGREGETQYF

v_call: TRBV6-6
clone_size: NA
j_call: TRBJ2-3
d_call: NA
cdr3_nt: TGTGCCAGCAGCGAACTCGAGCCAGATACGCAGTATTTT
cdr3_aa: CASSELEPDTQYF

v_call: TRBV2
clone_size: few
j_call: TRBJ1-1
d_call: NA
cdr3_nt: TGTGCCAGCAGTGACGCACAGAACACTGAAGCTTTCTTT
cdr3_aa: CASSDAQNTEAFF

v_call: TRBV5-1
clone_size: NA
j_call: TRBJ2-7
d_call: TRBD2
cdr3_nt: TGCGCCAGCCACGCTAGCGGAGAGATTTACGAGCAGTACTTC
cdr3_aa: CASHASGEIYEQYF

v_call: TRBV19
clone_size: few
j_call: TRBJ2-5
d_call: TRBD1
cdr3_nt: TGTGCCAGTAGTATCGGGGGACAGGCGGGGACCCAGTACTTC
cdr3_aa: CASSIGGQAGTQYF

v_call: TRBV2
clone_size: few
j_call: TRBJ2-2
d_call: TRBD2
cdr3_nt: TGTGCCAGCCTAGCGCTAGCGGTCACCGGGGAGCTGTTTTTT
cdr3_aa: CASLALAVTGELFF

v_call: TRBV5-4
clone_size: NA
j_call: TRBJ2-5
d_call: TRBD1
cdr3_nt: TGTGCCAGCAGCGTCGGACAGGGGGGGTGGGAGACCCAGTACTTC
cdr3_aa: CASSVGQGGWETQYF

v_call: TRBV6-4
clone_size: NA
j_call: TRBJ2-1
d_call: NA
cdr3_nt: TGTGCCAGCAGTGACTCGCGGCAGGGCTCCTACAATGAGCAGTTCTTC
cdr3_aa: CASSDSRQGSYNEQFF

v_call: TRBV19
clone_size: NA
j_call: TRBJ2-7
d_call: NA
cdr3_nt: TGTGCCAGTAGCAAGGCTCTACAGGGCTACGAGCAGTACTTC
cdr3_aa: CASSKALQGYEQYF

v_call: TRBV18
clone_size: few
j_call: TRBJ1-4
d_call: NA
cdr3_nt: TGTGCCAGCTCACCATTTGGGCAGAGTGAAAAACTGTTTTTT
cdr3_aa: CASSPFGQSEKLFF

v_call: TRBV28
clone_size: NA
j_call: TRBJ1-1
d_call: NA
cdr3_nt: TGTGCCAGCAACTCGTGGGGAGTGGGGGCTTTCTTT
cdr3_aa: CASNSWGVGAFF

v_call: TRBV30
clone_size: NA
j_call: TRBJ2-7
d_call: NA
cdr3_nt: TGTGCCTGGAGTGTTCACTCCTCCTACGAGCAGTACTTC
cdr3_aa: CAWSVHSSYEQYF

v_call: TRBV18
clone_size: few
j_call: TRBJ2-3
d_call: TRBD2
cdr3_nt: TGTGCCAGCACCCTAGCGGGAGTGACAGATACGCAGTATTTT
cdr3_aa: CASTLAGVTDTQYF